Listed here is a single TCR beta chain. Some clones are missing from TCRdb's copy, which holds only in-frame ones; the method was immunoSEQ multiplex PCR. The sample lists fewer than 90,000 clones; roughly nine tenths were seen once. V was pared by 4 bases and J by 7 bases, with 7 bases of the junction left unmatched. This CDR3 is built from 14 residues. The germline V gene has CDR1 SGHTA and CDR2 FQGNSA. This sample is drawn from a study of T cell changes during pregnancy in multiple sclerosis. The sample here was peripheral blood, taken in the second trimester of pregnancy. The source is a female donor with multiple sclerosis, enrolled in a pregnancy study. This chain connects TRBV7-2 to TRBJ1-5, with 7 bases lining up with TRBD1. The CDR3 here is CASSSYRGGQPQHF. The DNA of the CDR3 is TGTGCCAGCAGCTCATACAGGGGCGGGCAGCCCCAGCATTTT.